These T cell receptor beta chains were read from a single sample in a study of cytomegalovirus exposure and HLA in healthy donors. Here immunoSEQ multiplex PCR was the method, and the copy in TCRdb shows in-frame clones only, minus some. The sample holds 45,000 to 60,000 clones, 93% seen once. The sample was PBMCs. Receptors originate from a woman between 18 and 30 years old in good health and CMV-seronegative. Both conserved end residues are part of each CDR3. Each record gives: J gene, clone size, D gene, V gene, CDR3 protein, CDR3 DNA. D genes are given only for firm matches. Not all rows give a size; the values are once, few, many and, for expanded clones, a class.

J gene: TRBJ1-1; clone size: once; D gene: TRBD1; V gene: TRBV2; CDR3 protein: CASSQESSTGTFAEAFF; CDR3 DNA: TGTGCCAGCAGTCAAGAATCCTCGACAGGGACCTTCGCTGAAGCTTTCTTT
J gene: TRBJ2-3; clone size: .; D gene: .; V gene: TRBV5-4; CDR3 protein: CASSFSGTDTQYF; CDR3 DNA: TGTGCCAGCAGCTTTTCAGGCACAGATACGCAGTATTTT
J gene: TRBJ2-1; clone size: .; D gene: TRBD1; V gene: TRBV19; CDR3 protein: CATGTGDYNEQFF; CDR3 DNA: TGTGCCACGGGGACAGGGGATTACAATGAGCAGTTCTTC
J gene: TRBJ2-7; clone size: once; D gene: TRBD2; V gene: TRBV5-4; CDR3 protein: CASSNGGLAGDYEQYF; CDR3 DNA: TGTGCCAGCAGTAACGGAGGCCTAGCGGGAGACTACGAGCAGTACTTC
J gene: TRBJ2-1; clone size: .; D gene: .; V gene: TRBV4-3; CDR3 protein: CASSQDRSSAGDEQFF; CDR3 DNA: TGCGCCAGCAGCCAAGATAGGAGTAGCGCTGGCGATGAGCAGTTCTTC
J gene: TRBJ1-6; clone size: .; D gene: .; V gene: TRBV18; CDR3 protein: CASSPQGDNSPLHF; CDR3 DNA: TGTGCCAGCTCACCACAGGGGGATAATTCACCCCTCCACTTT
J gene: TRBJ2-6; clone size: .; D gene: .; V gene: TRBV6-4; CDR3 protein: CASSDSGGAGANVLTF; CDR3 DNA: TGTGCCAGCAGTGACTCAGGGGGGGCCGGGGCCAACGTCCTGACTTTC
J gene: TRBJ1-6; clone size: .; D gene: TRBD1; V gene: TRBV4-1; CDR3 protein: CASSQGQGRYNSPLHF; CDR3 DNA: TGCGCCAGCAGCCAAGGACAGGGGCGCTATAATTCACCCCTCCACTTT
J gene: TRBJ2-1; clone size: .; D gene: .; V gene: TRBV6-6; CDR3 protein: CASSLVGSLASKQFF; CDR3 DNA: TGTGCCAGCAGCTTGGTGGGGAGTCTAGCATCAAAGCAGTTCTTC
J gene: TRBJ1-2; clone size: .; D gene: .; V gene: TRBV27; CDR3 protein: CASRQSGRTVYGYTF; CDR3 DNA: TGTGCCAGCAGACAAAGCGGAAGGACAGTCTATGGCTACACCTTC
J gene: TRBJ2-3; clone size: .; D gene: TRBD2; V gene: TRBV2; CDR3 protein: CASSVIAGGADTQYF; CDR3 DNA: TGTGCCAGCAGTGTAATAGCGGGGGGCGCAGATACGCAGTATTTT
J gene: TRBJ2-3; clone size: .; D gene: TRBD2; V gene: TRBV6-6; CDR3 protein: CASSWTSGGLTDTQYF; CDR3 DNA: TGTGCCAGCAGCTGGACTAGCGGGGGGCTCACAGATACGCAGTATTTT
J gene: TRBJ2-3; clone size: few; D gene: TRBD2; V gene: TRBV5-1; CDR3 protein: CASSLVSGGALRGFGTDTQYF; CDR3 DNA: TGCGCCAGCAGCTTGGTGAGCGGGGGGGCCCTCCGGGGTTTCGGCACAGATACGCAGTATTTT
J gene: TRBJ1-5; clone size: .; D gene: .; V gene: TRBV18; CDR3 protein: CASSPTTGRGYQPQHF; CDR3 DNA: TGTGCCAGCTCACCTACGACAGGCAGAGGTTATCAGCCCCAGCATTTT
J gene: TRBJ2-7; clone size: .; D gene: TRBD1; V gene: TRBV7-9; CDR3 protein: CASSNRPRDRGGNEQYF; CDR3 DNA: TGTGCCAGCAGCAACCGCCCCCGGGACAGGGGTGGAAACGAGCAGTACTTC
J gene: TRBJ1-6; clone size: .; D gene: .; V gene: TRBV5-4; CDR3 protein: CASSHVLGGQLSPLHF; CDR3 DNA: TGTGCCAGCAGCCACGTCCTCGGGGGGCAACTTTCACCCCTCCACTTT
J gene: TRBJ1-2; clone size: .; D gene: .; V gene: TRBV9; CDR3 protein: CASSADSRGGYTF; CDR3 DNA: TGTGCCAGCAGTGCGGACAGTCGCGGGGGCTACACCTTC
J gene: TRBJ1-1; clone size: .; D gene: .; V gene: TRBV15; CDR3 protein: CATSREGGNTEAFF; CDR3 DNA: TGTGCCACCAGCAGAGAGGGGGGGAACACTGAAGCTTTCTTT
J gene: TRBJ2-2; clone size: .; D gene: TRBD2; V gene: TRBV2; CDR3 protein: CAIGTSGNTGELFF; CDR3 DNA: TGTGCCATTGGGACTAGCGGGAACACCGGGGAGCTGTTTTTT
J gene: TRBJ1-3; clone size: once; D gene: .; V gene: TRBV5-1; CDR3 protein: CASSLAMRAGNTIYF; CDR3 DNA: TGCGCCAGCAGCTTGGCCATGAGGGCAGGAAACACCATATATTTT
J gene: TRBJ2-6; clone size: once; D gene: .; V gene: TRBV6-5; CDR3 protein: CASSSFGTGANVLTF; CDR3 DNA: TGTGCCAGCAGTTCCTTCGGGACTGGGGCCAACGTCCTGACTTTC
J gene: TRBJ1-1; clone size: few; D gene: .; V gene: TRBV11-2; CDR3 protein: CASSFLPGASNTEAFF; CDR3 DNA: TGTGCCAGCAGCTTCCTACCAGGGGCCTCGAACACTGAAGCTTTCTTT
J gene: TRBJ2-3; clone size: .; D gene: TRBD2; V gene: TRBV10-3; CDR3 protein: CAISSSGTSTDTQYF; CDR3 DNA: TGTGCCATCAGTTCCAGCGGGACTAGCACAGATACGCAGTATTTT
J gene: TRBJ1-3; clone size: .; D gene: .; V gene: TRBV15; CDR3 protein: CATSRGGEEAGNTIYF; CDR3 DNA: TGTGCCACCAGCAGAGGGGGGGAAGAGGCTGGAAACACCATATATTTT
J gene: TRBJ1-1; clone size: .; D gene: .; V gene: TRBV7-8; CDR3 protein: CASSTREGPREAFF; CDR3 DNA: TGTGCCAGCAGCACGAGGGAGGGCCCCCGGGAGGCTTTCTTT
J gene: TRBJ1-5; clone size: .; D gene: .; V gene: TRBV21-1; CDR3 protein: CASRLQGNNQPQHF; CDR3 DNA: TGTGCCAGCAGGCTCCAGGGAAACAATCAGCCCCAGCATTTT
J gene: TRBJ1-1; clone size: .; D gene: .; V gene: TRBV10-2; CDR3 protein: CASSENSWAFF; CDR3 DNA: TGCGCCAGCAGTGAGAACTCTTGGGCTTTCTTT
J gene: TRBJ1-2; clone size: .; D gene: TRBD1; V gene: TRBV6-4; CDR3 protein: CASSKGQGNYGYTF; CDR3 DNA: TGTGCCAGCAGCAAAGGACAGGGAAACTATGGCTACACCTTC
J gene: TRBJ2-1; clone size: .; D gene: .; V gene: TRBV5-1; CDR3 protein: CASRGGSYNEQFF; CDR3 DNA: TGCGCCAGCAGGGGGGGCTCCTACAATGAGCAGTTCTTC
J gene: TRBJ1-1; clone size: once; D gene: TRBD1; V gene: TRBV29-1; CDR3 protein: CSVRDSLNTEAFF; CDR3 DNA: TGCAGCGTGCGGGACAGCCTGAACACTGAAGCTTTCTTT
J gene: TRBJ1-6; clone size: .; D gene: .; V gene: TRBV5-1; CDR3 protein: CASSLDQKSSYNSPLHF; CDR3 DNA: TGCGCCAGCAGCTTGGACCAAAAGAGCTCCTATAATTCACCCCTCCACTTT
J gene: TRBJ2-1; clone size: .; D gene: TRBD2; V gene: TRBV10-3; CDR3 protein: CAISESWLAGNEQFF; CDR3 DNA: TGTGCCATCAGTGAGTCATGGCTAGCGGGAAACGAGCAGTTCTTC
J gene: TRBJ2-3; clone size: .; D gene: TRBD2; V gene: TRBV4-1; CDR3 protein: CASSQDNPSGSSNTDTQYF; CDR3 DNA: TGCGCCAGCAGCCAAGATAATCCTAGCGGGTCTTCAAACACAGATACGCAGTATTTT
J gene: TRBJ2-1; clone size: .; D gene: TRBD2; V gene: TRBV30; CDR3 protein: CAWSFLSGSPYNEQFF; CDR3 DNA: TGTGCCTGGAGTTTTCTTAGCGGGTCCCCCTACAATGAGCAGTTCTTC
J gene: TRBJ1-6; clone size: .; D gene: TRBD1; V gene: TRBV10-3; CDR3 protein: CAISMGQGGPNSPLHF; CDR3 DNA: TGTGCCATCAGTATGGGACAGGGCGGCCCAAATTCACCCCTCCACTTT